The clone carrying this TCR beta chain appeared a few times. V lost 4 bases, J lost 3 bases, and 6 bases lay in between. There are 13 residues in the CDR3. The germline V gene has CDR1 KGHDR and CDR2 SFDVKD. This entry is derived from a study of T cells in Graves' hyperthyroidism and ophthalmopathy. The investigators amplified TCR beta CDR3 regions from RNA transcripts. TCR CDR3 underwent first-round RT-PCR with the HTBI primer set. TCRdb analysed the multiplex PCR reads with MiXCR anew, one entry per CDR3 protein. The table records hundreds of thousands of distinct CDR3 sequences, 14% to 15% of them present only once.

This sequence originates from a young man with Graves' ophthalmopathy. The sequencing input was blood. The rearrangement uses TRBV24-1 and TRBJ1-3; the D is unclear. The CDR3 here is CATSESVGNTIYF. As DNA, the CDR3 is TGTGCCACCAGTGAGTCCGTTGGAAACACCATATATTTT.